Each of the 28 T cell receptor beta chains below was sequenced from the same sample in a study of T cells in Graves' hyperthyroidism and ophthalmopathy. Template material for amplifying TCR beta CDR3 regions consisted of RNA transcripts. Initially, a first-round RT-PCR of the TCR CDR3 employed the HTBI primer set. TCRdb reprocessed the multiplex PCR reads with MiXCR, giving one entry per CDR3 protein. The sample gives 730,000 or so distinct CDR3 sequences, over 15% of which show up once; over 15% is in the top ten. The sample comprised blood. Source of these receptors: a woman aged 50 to 65 with Graves' hyperthyroidism that later progressed to Graves' ophthalmopathy.

This clonotype was counted between two and nine times. The genes are TRBV12-3 or TRBV12-4 and TRBJ1-5; TRBD1 might be the D (6 bases). V was trimmed by 6 bases and J by 4 bases, leaving 16 bases between them. This CDR3 region has 15 residues. As DNA, the CDR3 is TGTGCCAGCAGCCTTACCCGGGGGCGGAATCAGCCCCAGCATTTT. It encodes CASSLTRGRNQPQHF.

This clonotype was detected many times. The chain uses TRBV2 and TRBJ1-5; D perhaps matches TRBD1 (5 bases). Trimming left V 1 base short and J 2 bases short, with 9 bases between. The CDR3 contains 15 residues. Per germline, CDR1 SNHLY and CDR2 FYNNEI. In nucleotides, the CDR3 is TGTGCCAGCAGTGAAGGAGGGACCGGCAATCAGCCCCAGCATTTT. Protein product: CASSEGGTGNQPQHF. The whole variable domain, filled in from reference TRBV2 and TRBJ1-5, reads EPEVTQTPSHQVTQMGQEVILRCVPISNHLYFYWYRQILGQKVEFLVSFYNNEISEKSEIFDDQFSVERPDGSNFTLKIRSTKLEDSAMYFCASSEGGTGNQPQHFGDGTRLSIL.

The chain employs TRBV24-1 and TRBJ1-5; tentative D call: TRBD1 (5 bases). CDR1 and CDR2 from the germline V gene are KGHDR and SFDVKD. The CDR3 spans 15 residues. Trimming took off 6 bases at V and 3 bases at J, with 14 bases between the two ends. CDR3 loop: CATSQMGRDNQPQHF. CDR3 nucleotides: TGTGCCACCAGTCAAATGGGGCGCGACAATCAGCCCCAGCATTTT.

This clonotype was picked up many times. The rearrangement joins TRBV3-1 to TRBJ2-5; no firm D call. Deletions cut 7 bases from V and 7 bases from J, with 13 bases between. This CDR3 contains 12 residues. Germline V gene data show CDR1 as LGHDT and CDR2 as YNNKEL (reference sequence). The CDR3 loop is CASMAPRGTQYF. The CDR3 DNA is TGTGCCAGCATGGCCCCTCGTGGGACCCAGTACTTC.

The chain employs TRBV18 and TRBJ2-2, with a tentative D call TRBD1 (5 bases). The CDR3 loop spans 15 amino acids. With 4 bases removed from V and 1 base from J, the gap between germline ends came to 10 bases. Germline V gene data show CDR1 as KGHSH and CDR2 as LQKENI. The CDR3: CASSLDGQNTGELFF. In DNA, the CDR3 is TGTGCCAGCTCACTAGACGGACAGAACACCGGGGAGCTGTTTTTT. Supplemented by reference TRBV18 and TRBJ2-2, the full variable domain reads NAGVMQNPRHLVRRRGQEARLRCSPMKGHSHVYWYRQLPEEGLKFMVYLQKENIIDESGMPKERFSAEFPKEGPSILRIQQVVRGDSAAYFCASSLDGQNTGELFFGEGSRLTVL.

This clonotype was counted a few times. This chain's CDR3 is CSADPGHRKSLHF. The DNA of the CDR3 is TGCAGTGCCGACCCCGGGCATCGGAAATCCCTCCACTTT. This chain joins TRBV20-1 and TRBJ1-6, with unresolved D. This CDR3 is 13 amino acids long. Trimming pared 6 bases from V and 14 bases from J, leaving 20 bases between. Germline CDR1 and CDR2: DFQATT and SNEGSKA (reference sequence).

V is TRBV14 and J is TRBJ1-6, with D unclear. Germline loops: CDR1 SGHDN, CDR2 FVKESK. The CDR3 loop spans 15 amino acids. V lost 1 base and J 9 bases, leaving 13 bases between the germline ends. CDR3 loop: CASSQVKQKISPLHF. The CDR3 nucleotides read TGTGCCAGCAGCCAAGTTAAACAGAAGATTTCACCCCTCCACTTT.

This clonotype was detected a few times. The rearrangement uses TRBV7-2 and TRBJ2-3, with TRBD2 matching over 11 bases. The CDR3 covers 15 residues. With 3 bases clipped from V and 3 bases from J, the junction kept 2 bases outside the gene matches. Germline V gene data show CDR1 as SGHTA and CDR2 as FQGNSA. The CDR3 is CASSFRLAGTDTQYF. Written as DNA, the CDR3 is TGTGCCAGCAGCTTCCGACTAGCGGGGACAGATACGCAGTATTTT. The whole variable domain, remainder taken from reference TRBV7-2 and TRBJ2-3, is GAGVSQSPSNKVTEKGKDVELRCDPISGHTALYWYRQSLGQGLEFLIYFQGNSAPDKSGLPSDRFSAERTGGSVSTLTIQRTQQEDSAVYLCASSFRLAGTDTQYFGPGTRLTVL.

CDR3 sequence (DNA): TGTGCCAGCAGCCACCTACTAGCGGGGGGGCCGGCAGATACGCAGTATTTT. Its protein product is CASSHLLAGGPADTQYF. The chain uses TRBV4-2 and TRBJ2-3; TRBD2 matches at 13 bases. The CDR3 contains 17 residues. CDR1 and CDR2 (germline): LGHNA, YNFKEQ. Trimming cost V 3 bases and J 4 bases; bases outside gene matches: 7.

This clonotype was counted between two and nine times. The V call is TRBV6-1, the J call TRBJ2-3; 11 bases align to TRBD1. The CDR3 covers 16 residues. Germline trimming cut 6 bases from V and 1 base from J; bases unmatched to any gene: 6. Germline V gene sequence: CDR1 MNHNS, CDR2 SASEGT. CDR3 residues: CASSGRDRGGTDTQYF. The CDR3 DNA is TGTGCCAGCAGCGGAAGGGACAGGGGGGGCACAGATACGCAGTATTTT.

The table lists this clonotype with a few counts. V is TRBV18 and J is TRBJ1-5, with unresolved D. There are 15 residues in the CDR3. The germline V gene encodes CDR1 KGHSH and CDR2 LQKENI. Trimming removed 2 bases from V and 3 bases from J, with 11 bases in between. For the CDR3, the DNA is TGTGCCAGCTCACCAGTCAACCCAGACAATCAGCCCCAGCATTTT. This encodes CASSPVNPDNQPQHF.

The chain employs TRBV10-1 and TRBJ2-7; D remains ambiguous. The V and J ends lost 3 bases and 0 bases respectively, with 9 bases between them. The CDR3 contains 14 residues. Germline V lookup: CDR1 WNHNN, CDR2 SYGVQD (reference sequence). The CDR3 bases are TGCGCCAGCAGTGATTTCGGAAACTCCTACGAGCAGTACTTC. Protein product: CASSDFGNSYEQYF.

The chain links TRBV4-1 to TRBJ1-2, with D perhaps matching TRBD1 (5 bases). The CDR3 sequence is 15 residues long. V lost 1 base, J lost 5 bases, and 14 bases lay in between. CDR1 and CDR2 (germline): MGHRA, YSYEKL. The CDR3 is CASSQADRGLYGYTF. The CDR3 nucleotides are TGCGCCAGCAGCCAAGCCGACAGAGGACTATATGGCTACACCTTC.

V gene TRBV27 combines with J gene TRBJ2-4; TRBD1 might be the D (5 bases). V was pared by 4 bases and J by 2 bases, with 9 bases between. Germline values: CDR1 MNHEY, CDR2 SMNVEV (reference sequence). CDR3 length equals 14 residues. The chain's CDR3 is CASSSGLSKNIQYF. CDR3 bases: TGTGCCAGCAGTTCAGGGCTTTCCAAAAACATTCAGTACTTC.

This clonotype appeared a few times. This chain links TRBV12-3 or TRBV12-4 with TRBJ1-2; TRBD1 aligns across 10 bases. The CDR3 runs 14 residues. V shed 5 bases, J shed 7 bases, and the junction held 7 bases outside the gene matches. CDR3: CASSLRDRGAGYTF. CDR3 coding DNA: TGTGCCAGCAGTCTCCGGGACAGGGGCGCTGGCTACACCTTC.

In its sample, this clonotype was seen many times. The chain uses TRBV3-1 and TRBJ2-3; 8 nucleotides line up with TRBD2. Germline values: CDR1 LGHDT, CDR2 YNNKEL (reference sequence). Trimming at V came to 4 bases and at J to 6 bases, leaving 0 bases not matched to a gene. This CDR3 spans 12 amino acids. DNA for the CDR3: TGTGCCAGCAGCCCTAGCGGGGATACGCAGTATTTT. It yields the protein CASSPSGDTQYF.

This clonotype was found many times. This chain connects TRBV9 to TRBJ2-3; TRBD2 is a possible D gene (6 bases). The CDR3 has 15 amino acids. The V gene lost 0 bases and the J gene lost 3 bases, with 11 bases spanning the gap. Looked up from germline, CDR1 is SGDLS and CDR2 is YYNGEE. CDR3 loop: CASSVGSRGTDTQYF. Written as DNA, the CDR3 is TGTGCCAGCAGCGTAGGCTCGCGGGGAACAGATACGCAGTATTTT.

The chain has TRBV13 and TRBJ2-7, with D perhaps given as TRBD1 or TRBD2 (5 bases each). The CDR3 sequence is 13 residues long. Germline lookup yields CDR1 PRHDT and CDR2 FYEKMQ (reference sequence). V was shortened by 5 bases and J by 0 bases, with 8 bases between the two germline ends. CDR3 loop: CASSDGASYEQYF. In nucleotides, the CDR3 is TGTGCCAGCAGCGACGGGGCCTCCTACGAGCAGTACTTC.

This clonotype has a handful of counts. This chain joins TRBV3-1 and TRBJ2-1, with 8 nucleotides matching TRBD2. Germline loops: CDR1 LGHDT, CDR2 YNNKEL (reference sequence). V shed 3 bases, J shed 8 bases, and the junction held 6 bases outside the gene matches. This CDR3 comprises 14 residues. As DNA, the CDR3 is TGTGCCAGCAGCCATTTTGGCGGGGGGCATGAGCAGTTCTTC. This gives the protein CASSHFGGGHEQFF.

This chain joins TRBV19 and TRBJ2-2, with D perhaps matching TRBD1 (5 bases). Trimming took 6 bases from V and 0 from J, leaving 8 bases between them. The CDR3 spans 14 residues. In germline, CDR1 is LNHDA, CDR2 SQIVND (reference sequence). CDR3 DNA: TGTGCCAGTAGCTGGACACCGAACACCGGGGAGCTGTTTTTT. It codes for CASSWTPNTGELFF.

This rearrangement joins TRBV6-1 to TRBJ2-2; D is perhaps TRBD1 (5 bases). CDR3 length equals 13 residues. Germline loops: CDR1 MNHNS, CDR2 SASEGT. Trimming shortened V by 7 bases and J by 3 bases, and 9 bases separated the two germline ends. CDR3: CASNQGYTGELFF. Here the CDR3 DNA reads TGTGCCAGCAATCAGGGATACACCGGGGAGCTGTTTTTT.

V gene TRBV6-1 combines with J gene TRBJ1-1; tentatively, D is TRBD1 (6 bases). Trimming removed 5 bases at V and 5 bases at J, with 15 bases between. Per germline, CDR1 MNHNS and CDR2 SASEGT. The CDR3 totals 14 residues. CDR3 loop: CASSTTGSGTEAFF. CDR3 DNA: TGTGCCAGCAGTACGACAGGTTCGGGGACTGAAGCTTTCTTT.

The rearrangement joins TRBV18 to TRBJ2-2, with D unclear. Germline V gives CDR1 KGHSH, CDR2 LQKENI. The CDR3 covers 13 residues. Trimming left V 2 bases short and J 6 bases short, with 7 bases between. The CDR3, as DNA: TGTGCCAGCTCACCAGGAACGCCCGGGGAGCTGTTTTTT. Protein product: CASSPGTPGELFF.

This sequence joins TRBV14 and TRBJ2-3; tentative D call: TRBD2 (6 bases). The CDR3 has 20 residues. V was trimmed by 4 bases and J by 5 bases, leaving 31 bases between them. From germline, CDR1 is SGHDN and CDR2 FVKESK. CDR3 sequence: CASSPGLTATREKAIDTQYF. CDR3 sequence (DNA): TGTGCCAGCAGCCCAGGACTGACGGCGACACGGGAGAAGGCGATAGATACGCAGTATTTT.

This clonotype was counted ten times or more. The V gene is TRBV6-2 or TRBV6-3, the J gene TRBJ2-7; a possible D gene is TRBD2 (6 bases). Germline CDR1 reads MNHEY; CDR2 reads SVGEGT. With 4 bases removed from V and 0 bases from J, the gap between germline ends came to 16 bases. This CDR3 spans 16 amino acids. As DNA, the CDR3 is TGTGCCAGCAGTTTACCCGGGAGAGATAGCTCCTACGAGCAGTACTTC. Translated: CASSLPGRDSSYEQYF.

The chain links TRBV12-3 or TRBV12-4 to TRBJ2-5; TRBD2 matches 7 bases. The junction had 10 bases not matched to a gene; V was cut back by 5 bases and J by 7 bases. The CDR3 runs to 14 residues. The CDR3 reads CASSLHGRIGTQYF. Written as DNA, the CDR3 is TGTGCCAGCAGTCTCCACGGGAGGATAGGGACCCAGTACTTC.

The chain has TRBV12-3 or TRBV12-4 and TRBJ2-7; a weak D match, TRBD2 (5 bases). V lost 6 bases to trimming and J lost 3 bases, with 18 bases between them. This CDR3 comprises 15 residues. The CDR3 loop is CASSRPGDGLYEQYF. For the CDR3, the DNA is TGTGCCAGCAGCCGCCCCGGAGACGGACTCTACGAGCAGTACTTC.

This clonotype was counted many times. The chain uses TRBV5-1 and TRBJ1-1; tentative D call: TRBD1 (6 bases). The germline V gene has CDR1 SGHRS and CDR2 YFSETQ. The V end lost 6 bases, the J end lost 7 bases, and 19 bases lay between the germline ends. CDR3 length: 14 amino acids. This chain's CDR3 is CASNPGTTRVEAFF. Written as DNA, the CDR3 is TGCGCCAGCAACCCCGGGACAACTAGGGTTGAAGCTTTCTTT.